This T cell receptor (beta chain) was profiled in a study of blood T cell repertoires in COVID-19. Turning to the study itself: Samples taken during acute and convalescent COVID-19 were collected in the United States, Italy and Spain.

V was trimmed by 3 bases and J by 1 base, leaving 10 bases between them. Germline V gene lookup returns CDR1 LNHDA and CDR2 SQIVND (reference sequence). This CDR3 spans 14 amino acids. TCRdb keeps only in-frame clones here, not all; method: immunoSEQ multiplex PCR. This table holds about 40,000 clones, roughly 78% found once. The clonotype comes from a man older than 75 with active or convalescent COVID-19. The chain combines TRBV19 with TRBJ2-7, with TRBD1 as a possible D gene (5 bases). The sample was peripheral blood. CDR3 loop: CASSMLDRSYEQYF. CDR3 DNA sequence: TGTGCCAGTAGTATGCTTGACAGATCCTACGAGCAGTACTTC.